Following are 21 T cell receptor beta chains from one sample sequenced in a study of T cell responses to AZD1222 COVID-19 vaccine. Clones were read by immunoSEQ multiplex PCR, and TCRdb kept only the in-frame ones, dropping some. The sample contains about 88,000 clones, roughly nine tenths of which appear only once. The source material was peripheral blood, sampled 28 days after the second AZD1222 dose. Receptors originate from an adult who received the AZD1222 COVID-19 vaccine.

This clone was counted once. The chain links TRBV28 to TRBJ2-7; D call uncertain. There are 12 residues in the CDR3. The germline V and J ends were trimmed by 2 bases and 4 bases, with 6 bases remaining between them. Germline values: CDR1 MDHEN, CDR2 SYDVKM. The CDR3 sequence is CASSLTEYEQYF. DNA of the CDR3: TGTGCCAGCAGTTTAACAGAGTACGAGCAGTACTTC.

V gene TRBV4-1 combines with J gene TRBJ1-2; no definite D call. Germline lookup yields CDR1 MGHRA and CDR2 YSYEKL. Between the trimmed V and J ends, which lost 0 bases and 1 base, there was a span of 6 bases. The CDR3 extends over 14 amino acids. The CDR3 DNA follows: TGCGCCAGCAGCCAAGATGATTATAACTATGGCTACACCTTC. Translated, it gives CASSQDDYNYGYTF.

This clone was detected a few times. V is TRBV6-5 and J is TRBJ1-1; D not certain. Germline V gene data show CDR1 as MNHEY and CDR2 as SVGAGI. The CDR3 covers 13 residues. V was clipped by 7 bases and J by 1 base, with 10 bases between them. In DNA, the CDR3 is TGTGCCAGCACCGGCACCCCGAACACTGAAGCTTTCTTT. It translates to CASTGTPNTEAFF.

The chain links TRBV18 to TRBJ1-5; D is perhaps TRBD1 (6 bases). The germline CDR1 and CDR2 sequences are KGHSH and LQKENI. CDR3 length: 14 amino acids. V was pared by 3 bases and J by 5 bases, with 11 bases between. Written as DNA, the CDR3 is TGTGCCAGCTCACCCGGGGAGGGGGATCAGCCCCAGCATTTT. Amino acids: CASSPGEGDQPQHF.

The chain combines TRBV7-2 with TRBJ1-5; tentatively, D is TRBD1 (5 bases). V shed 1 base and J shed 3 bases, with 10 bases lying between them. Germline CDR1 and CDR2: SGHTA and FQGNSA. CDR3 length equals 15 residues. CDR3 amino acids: CASSLDGAHNQPQHF. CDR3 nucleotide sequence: TGTGCCAGCAGCTTAGATGGGGCTCACAATCAGCCCCAGCATTTT.

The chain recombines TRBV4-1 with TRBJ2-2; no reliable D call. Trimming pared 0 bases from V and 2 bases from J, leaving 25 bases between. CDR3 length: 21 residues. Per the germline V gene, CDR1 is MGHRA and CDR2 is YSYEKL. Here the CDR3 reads CASSQDPPEQTFLRNTGELFF. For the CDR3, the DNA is TGCGCCAGCAGCCAAGATCCCCCGGAACAGACCTTTTTGAGAAACACCGGGGAGCTGTTTTTT.

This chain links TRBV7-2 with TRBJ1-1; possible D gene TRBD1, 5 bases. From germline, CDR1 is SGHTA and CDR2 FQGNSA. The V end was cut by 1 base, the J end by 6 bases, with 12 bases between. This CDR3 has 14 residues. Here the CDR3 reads CASSLGGRAPEAFF. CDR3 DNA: TGTGCCAGCAGCTTAGGAGGCAGGGCGCCTGAAGCTTTCTTT.

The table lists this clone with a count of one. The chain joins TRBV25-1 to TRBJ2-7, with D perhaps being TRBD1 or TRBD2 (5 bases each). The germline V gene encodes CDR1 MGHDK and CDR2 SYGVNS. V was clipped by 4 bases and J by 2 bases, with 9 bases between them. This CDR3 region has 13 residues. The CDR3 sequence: CASSGGPPYEQYF. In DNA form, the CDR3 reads TGTGCCAGCAGTGGGGGACCGCCCTACGAGCAGTACTTC.

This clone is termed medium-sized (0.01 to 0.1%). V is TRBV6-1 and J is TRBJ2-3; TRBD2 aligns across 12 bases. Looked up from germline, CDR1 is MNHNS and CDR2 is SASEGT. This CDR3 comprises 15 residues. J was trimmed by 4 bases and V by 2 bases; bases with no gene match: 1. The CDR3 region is CASSELAGGPDTQYF. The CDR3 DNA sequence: TGTGCCAGCAGTGAACTAGCGGGGGGGCCAGATACGCAGTATTTT.

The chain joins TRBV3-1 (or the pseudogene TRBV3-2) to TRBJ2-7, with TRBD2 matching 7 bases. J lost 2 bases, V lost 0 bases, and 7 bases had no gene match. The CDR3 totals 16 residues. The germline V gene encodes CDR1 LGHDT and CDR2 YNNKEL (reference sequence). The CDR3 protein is CASSQDGGRGTYEQYF. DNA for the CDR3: TGTGCCAGCAGCCAAGATGGCGGGAGAGGCACCTACGAGCAGTACTTC.

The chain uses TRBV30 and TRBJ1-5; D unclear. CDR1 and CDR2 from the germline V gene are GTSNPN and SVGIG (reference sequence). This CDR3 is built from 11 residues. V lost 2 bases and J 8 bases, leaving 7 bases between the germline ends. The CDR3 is CAWSRGEPQHF. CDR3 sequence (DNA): TGTGCCTGGAGTAGAGGAGAGCCCCAGCATTTT.

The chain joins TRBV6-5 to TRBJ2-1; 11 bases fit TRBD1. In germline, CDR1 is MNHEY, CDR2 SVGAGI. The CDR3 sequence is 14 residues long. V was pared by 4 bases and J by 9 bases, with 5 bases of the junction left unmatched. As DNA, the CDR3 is TGTGCCAGCAGTTCCGAGGGACAGGGGGTTGAGCAGTTCTTC. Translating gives CASSSEGQGVEQFF.

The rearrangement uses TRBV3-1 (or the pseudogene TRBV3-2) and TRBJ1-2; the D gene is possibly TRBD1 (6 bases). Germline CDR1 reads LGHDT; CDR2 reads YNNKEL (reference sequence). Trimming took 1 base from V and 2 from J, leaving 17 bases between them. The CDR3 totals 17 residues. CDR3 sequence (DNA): TGTGCCAGCAGCCAAGCTCTTGGGGCAGGGGCCAACTATGGCTACACCTTC. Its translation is CASSQALGAGANYGYTF.

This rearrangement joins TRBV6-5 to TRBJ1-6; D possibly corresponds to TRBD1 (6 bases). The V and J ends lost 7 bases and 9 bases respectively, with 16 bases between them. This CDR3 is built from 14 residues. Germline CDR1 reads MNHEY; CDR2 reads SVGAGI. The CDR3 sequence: CASTRGGEGSPLHF. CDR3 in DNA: TGTGCCAGCACCCGAGGGGGAGAAGGTTCACCCCTCCACTTT.

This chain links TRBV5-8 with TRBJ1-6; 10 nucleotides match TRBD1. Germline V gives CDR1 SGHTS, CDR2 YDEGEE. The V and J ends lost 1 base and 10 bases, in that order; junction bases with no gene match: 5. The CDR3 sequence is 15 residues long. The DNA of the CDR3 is TGTGCCAGCAGCTTGAGGGACAGGGGTATCTCACCCCTCCACTTT. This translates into CASSLRDRGISPLHF.

This CDR3 is CASSATGREPQHF. CDR3 DNA sequence: TGTGCCAGCAGCGCGACAGGGCGAGAGCCCCAGCATTTT. This chain links TRBV2 with TRBJ1-5; 7 bases match TRBD1. J lost 8 bases, V lost 6 bases, and 7 bases had no gene match. Germline loops: CDR1 SNHLY, CDR2 FYNNEI. This CDR3 has 13 amino acids.

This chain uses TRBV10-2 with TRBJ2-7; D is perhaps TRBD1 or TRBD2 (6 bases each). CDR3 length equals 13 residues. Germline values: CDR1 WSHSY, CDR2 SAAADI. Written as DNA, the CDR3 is TGCGCGGGGGGCCCGGGACGGGCTTACGAGCAGTACTTC. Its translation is CAGGPGRAYEQYF.

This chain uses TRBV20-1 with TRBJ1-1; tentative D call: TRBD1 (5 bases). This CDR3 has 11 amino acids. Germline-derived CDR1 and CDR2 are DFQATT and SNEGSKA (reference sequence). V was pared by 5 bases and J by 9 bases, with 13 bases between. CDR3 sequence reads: CSAGLGEKAFF. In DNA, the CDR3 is TGCAGTGCTGGCTTAGGGGAAAAAGCTTTCTTT.

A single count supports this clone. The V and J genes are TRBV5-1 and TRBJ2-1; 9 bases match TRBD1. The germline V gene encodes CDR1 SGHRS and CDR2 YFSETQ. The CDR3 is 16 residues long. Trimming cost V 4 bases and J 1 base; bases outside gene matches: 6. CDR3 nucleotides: TGCGCCAGCAGCCCCCGGACAGGGGTGTCCTACAATGAGCAGTTCTTC. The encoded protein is CASSPRTGVSYNEQFF.

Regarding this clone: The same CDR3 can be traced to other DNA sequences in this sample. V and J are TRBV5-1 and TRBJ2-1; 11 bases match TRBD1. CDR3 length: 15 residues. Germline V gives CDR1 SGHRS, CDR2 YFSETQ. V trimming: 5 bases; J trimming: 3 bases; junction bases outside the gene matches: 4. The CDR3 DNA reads TGCGCCAGCAGTCCGGGACAGGGGGGCTACAATGAGCAGTTCTTC. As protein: CASSPGQGGYNEQFF.

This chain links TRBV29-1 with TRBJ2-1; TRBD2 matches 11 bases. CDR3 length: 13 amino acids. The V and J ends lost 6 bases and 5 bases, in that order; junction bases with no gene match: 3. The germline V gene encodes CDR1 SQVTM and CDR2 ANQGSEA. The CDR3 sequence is CSVIAGGHNEQFF. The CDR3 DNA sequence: TGCAGCGTGATAGCGGGGGGGCACAATGAGCAGTTCTTC.